Sequencing of this T cell receptor (beta chain) was carried out in a study of blood T cell repertoires in COVID-19. Study details: Acute and convalescent COVID-19 samples came from the United States, Italy and Spain. PBMCs, B-cell-depleted T cells, or T cells were the source of the cDNA or gDNA that made up the material.

Authors' methods: Estimation of nucleated cell counts was performed using reference gene primer amplification. Produced via immunoSEQ multiplex PCR; TCRdb's table is partial and in-frame only. Clone size and V and J calls were adopted from that table, with D and trimming inferred from the DNA. The repertoire holds around 200,000 clones, about 88% seen once, with 1.5% to 2% in the top ten. This CDR3 spans 13 amino acids. V was cut by 0 bases and J by 6 bases, with 8 bases left in between. Germline loops: CDR1 MNHNS, CDR2 SASEGT. The chain has TRBV6-1 and TRBJ1-1; possibly TRBD1 for D (5 bases). The TCR originated in a man in his forties with active or convalescent COVID-19. Sequenced material: peripheral blood. CDR3: CASSEATGAEAFF. In DNA form, the CDR3 reads TGTGCCAGCAGTGAAGCAACAGGAGCTGAAGCTTTCTTT.